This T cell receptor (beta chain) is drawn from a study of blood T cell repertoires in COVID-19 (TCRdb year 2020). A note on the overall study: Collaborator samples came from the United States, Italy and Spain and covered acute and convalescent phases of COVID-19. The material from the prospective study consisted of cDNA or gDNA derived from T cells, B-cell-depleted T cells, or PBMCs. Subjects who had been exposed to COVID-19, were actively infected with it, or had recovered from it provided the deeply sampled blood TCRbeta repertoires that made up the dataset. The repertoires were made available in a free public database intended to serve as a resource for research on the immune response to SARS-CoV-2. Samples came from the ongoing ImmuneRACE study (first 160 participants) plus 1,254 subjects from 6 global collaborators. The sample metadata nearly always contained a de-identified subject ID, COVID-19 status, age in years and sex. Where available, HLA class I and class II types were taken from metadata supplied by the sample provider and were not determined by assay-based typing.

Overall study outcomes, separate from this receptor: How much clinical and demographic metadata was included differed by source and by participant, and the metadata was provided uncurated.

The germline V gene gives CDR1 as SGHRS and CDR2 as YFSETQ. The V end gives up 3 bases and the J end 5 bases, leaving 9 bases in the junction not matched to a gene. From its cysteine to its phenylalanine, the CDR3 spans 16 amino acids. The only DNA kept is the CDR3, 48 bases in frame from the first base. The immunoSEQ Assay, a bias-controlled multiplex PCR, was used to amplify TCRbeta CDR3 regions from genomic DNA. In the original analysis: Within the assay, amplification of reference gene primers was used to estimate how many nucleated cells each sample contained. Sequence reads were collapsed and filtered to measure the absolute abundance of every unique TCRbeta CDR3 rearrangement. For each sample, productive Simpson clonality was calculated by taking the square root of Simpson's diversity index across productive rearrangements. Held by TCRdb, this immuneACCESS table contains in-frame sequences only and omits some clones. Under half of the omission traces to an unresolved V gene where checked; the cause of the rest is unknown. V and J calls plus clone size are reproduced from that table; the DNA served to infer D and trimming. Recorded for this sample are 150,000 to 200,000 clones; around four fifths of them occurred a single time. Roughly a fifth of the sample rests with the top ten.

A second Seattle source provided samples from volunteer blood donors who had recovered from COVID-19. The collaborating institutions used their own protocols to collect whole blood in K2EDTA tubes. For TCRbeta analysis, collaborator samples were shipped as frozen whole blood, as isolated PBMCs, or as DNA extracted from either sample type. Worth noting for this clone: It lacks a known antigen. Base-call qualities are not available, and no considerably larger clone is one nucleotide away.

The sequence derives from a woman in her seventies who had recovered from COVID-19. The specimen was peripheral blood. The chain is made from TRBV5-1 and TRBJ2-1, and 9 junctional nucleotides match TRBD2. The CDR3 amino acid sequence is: CASSSRGSGGNNEQFF. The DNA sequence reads TGCGCCAGCAGCTCCCGGGGTAGCGGGGGAAACAATGAGCAGTTCTTC. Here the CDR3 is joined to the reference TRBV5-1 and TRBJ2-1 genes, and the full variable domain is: KAGVTQTPRYLIKTRGQQVTLSCSPISGHRSVSWYQQTPGQGLQFLFEYFSETQRNKGNFPGRFSGRQFSNSRSEMNVSTLELGDSALYLCASSSRGSGGNNEQFFGPGTRLTVL.